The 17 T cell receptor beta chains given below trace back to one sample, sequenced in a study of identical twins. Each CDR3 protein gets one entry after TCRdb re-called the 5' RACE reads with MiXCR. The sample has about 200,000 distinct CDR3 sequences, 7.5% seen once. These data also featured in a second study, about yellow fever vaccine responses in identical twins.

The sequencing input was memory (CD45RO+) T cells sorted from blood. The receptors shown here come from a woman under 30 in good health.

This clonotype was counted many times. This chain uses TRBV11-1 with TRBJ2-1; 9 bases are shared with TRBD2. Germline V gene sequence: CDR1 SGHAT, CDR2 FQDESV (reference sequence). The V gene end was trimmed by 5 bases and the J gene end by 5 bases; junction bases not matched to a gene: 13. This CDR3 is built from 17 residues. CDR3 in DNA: TGTGCCAGCAGCCTAGGGGGGATTAGCGGGAGTCACAATGAGCAGTTCTTC. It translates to CASSLGGISGSHNEQFF.

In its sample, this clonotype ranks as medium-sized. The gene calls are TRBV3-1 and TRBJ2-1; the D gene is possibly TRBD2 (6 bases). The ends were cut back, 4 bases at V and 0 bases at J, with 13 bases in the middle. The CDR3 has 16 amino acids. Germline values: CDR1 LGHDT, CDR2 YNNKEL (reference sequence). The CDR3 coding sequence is TGTGCCAGCAGCCCTAGGGGACTGAGCTCCTACAATGAGCAGTTCTTC. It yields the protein CASSPRGLSSYNEQFF.

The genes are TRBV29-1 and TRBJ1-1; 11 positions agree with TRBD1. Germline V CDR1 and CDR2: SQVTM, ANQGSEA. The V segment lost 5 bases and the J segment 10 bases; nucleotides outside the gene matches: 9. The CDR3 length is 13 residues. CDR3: CSVPSEGTGGAFF. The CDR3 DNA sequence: TGCAGCGTTCCCAGCGAGGGGACAGGGGGAGCTTTCTTT. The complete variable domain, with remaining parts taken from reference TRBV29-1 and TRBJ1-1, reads SAVISQKPSRDICQRGTSLTIQCQVDSQVTMMFWYRQQPGQSLTLIATANQGSEATYESGFVIDKFPISRPNLTFSTLTVSNMSPEDSSIYLCSVPSEGTGGAFFGQGTRLTVV.

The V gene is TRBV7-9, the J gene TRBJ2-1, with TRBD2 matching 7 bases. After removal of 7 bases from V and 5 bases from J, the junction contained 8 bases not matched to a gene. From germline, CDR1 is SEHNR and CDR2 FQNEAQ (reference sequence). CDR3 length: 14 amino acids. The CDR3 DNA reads TGTGCCAGCAACCCTAGCGGAGTAAACAATGAGCAGTTCTTC. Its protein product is CASNPSGVNNEQFF.

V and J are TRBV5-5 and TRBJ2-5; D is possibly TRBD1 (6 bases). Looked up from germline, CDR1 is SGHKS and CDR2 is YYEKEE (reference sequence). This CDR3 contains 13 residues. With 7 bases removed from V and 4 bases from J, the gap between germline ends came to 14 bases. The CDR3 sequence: CASGPDRLETQYF. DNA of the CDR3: TGTGCCAGCGGCCCTGACAGGCTAGAGACCCAGTACTTC.

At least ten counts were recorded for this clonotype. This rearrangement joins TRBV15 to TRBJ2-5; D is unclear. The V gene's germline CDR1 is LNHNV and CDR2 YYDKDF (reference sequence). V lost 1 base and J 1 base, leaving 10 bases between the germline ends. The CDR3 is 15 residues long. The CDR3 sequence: CATSRVIVGQETQYF. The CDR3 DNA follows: TGTGCCACCAGCAGAGTTATCGTGGGCCAAGAGACCCAGTACTTC.

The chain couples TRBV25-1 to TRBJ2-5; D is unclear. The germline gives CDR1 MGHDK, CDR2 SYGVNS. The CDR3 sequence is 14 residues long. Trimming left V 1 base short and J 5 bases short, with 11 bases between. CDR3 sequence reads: CASSESGHSETQYF. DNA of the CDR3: TGTGCCAGCAGTGAATCCGGCCATTCGGAGACCCAGTACTTC. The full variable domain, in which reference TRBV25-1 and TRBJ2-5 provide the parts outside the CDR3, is EADIYQTPRYLVIGTGKKITLECSQTMGHDKMYWYQQDPGMELHLIHYSYGVNSTEKGDLSSESTVSRIRTEHFPLTLESARPSHTSQYLCASSESGHSETQYFGPGTRLLVL.

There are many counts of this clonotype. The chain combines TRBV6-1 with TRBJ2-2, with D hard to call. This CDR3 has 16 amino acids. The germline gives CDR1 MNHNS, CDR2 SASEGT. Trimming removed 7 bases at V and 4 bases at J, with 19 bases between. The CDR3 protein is CASTLSVEDATGELFF. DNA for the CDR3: TGTGCCAGCACATTATCAGTTGAGGACGCCACCGGGGAGCTGTTTTTT.

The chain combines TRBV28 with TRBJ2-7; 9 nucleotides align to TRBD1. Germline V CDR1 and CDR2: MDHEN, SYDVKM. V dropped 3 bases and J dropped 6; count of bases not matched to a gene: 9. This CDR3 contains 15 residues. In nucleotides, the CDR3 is TGTGCCAGCAGTTTGGCGGGACAGGGTAATTTCGAGCAGTACTTC. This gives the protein CASSLAGQGNFEQYF.

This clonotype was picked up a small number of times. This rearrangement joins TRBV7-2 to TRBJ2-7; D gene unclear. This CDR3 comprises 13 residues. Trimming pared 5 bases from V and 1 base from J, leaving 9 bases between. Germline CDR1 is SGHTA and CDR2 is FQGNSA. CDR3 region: CASSPFSSYEQYF. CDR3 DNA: TGTGCCAGCAGCCCTTTTTCTTCCTACGAGCAGTACTTC.

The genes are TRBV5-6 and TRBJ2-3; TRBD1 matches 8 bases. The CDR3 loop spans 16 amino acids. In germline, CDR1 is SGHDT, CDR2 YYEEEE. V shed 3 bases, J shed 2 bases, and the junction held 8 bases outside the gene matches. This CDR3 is CASSYGQGGFTDTQYF. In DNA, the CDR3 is TGTGCCAGCAGCTACGGACAGGGTGGGTTCACAGATACGCAGTATTTT.

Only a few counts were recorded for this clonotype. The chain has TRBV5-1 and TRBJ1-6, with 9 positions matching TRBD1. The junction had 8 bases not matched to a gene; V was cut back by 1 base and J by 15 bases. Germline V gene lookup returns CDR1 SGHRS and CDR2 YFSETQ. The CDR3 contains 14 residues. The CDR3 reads CASSLIPGTGSLHF. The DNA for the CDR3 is TGCGCCAGCAGCTTGATTCCCGGGACAGGGAGCCTCCACTTT.

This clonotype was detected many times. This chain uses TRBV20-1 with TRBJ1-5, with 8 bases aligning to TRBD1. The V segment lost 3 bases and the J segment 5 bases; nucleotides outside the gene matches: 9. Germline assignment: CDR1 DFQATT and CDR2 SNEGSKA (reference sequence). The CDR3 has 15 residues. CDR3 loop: CSARPIDRGHQPQHF. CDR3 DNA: TGCAGTGCTAGGCCCATTGACAGGGGCCATCAGCCCCAGCATTTT.

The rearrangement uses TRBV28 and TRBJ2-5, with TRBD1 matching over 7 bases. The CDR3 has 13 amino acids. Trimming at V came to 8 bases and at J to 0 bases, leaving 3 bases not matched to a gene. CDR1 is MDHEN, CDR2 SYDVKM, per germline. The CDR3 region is CASSGQYQETQYF. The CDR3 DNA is TGTGCCAGCTCGGGACAGTACCAAGAGACCCAGTACTTC.

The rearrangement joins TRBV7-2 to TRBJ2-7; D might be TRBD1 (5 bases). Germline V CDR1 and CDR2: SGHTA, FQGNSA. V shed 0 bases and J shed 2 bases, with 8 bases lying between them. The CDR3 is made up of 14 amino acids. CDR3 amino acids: CASSLAQAPYEQYF. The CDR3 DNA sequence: TGTGCCAGCAGCTTAGCACAGGCACCCTACGAGCAGTACTTC.

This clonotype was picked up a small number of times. This CDR3 is CAWDVGTANTQYF. As DNA, the CDR3 is TGTGCCTGGGATGTAGGGACCGCAAATACGCAGTATTTT. V gene TRBV30 combines with J gene TRBJ2-3; D might be TRBD1 or TRBD2, each matching 5 bases. Trimming cost V 5 bases and J 7 bases, with 16 bases left between them. The CDR3 covers 13 residues. CDR1 is GTSNPN and CDR2 is SVGIG in the germline V gene (reference sequence).

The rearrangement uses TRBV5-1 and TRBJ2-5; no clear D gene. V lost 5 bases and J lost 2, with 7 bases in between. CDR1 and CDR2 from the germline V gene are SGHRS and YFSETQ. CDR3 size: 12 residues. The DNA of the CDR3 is TGCGCCAGCAGTCCTAAACAAGAGACCCAGTACTTC. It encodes CASSPKQETQYF.